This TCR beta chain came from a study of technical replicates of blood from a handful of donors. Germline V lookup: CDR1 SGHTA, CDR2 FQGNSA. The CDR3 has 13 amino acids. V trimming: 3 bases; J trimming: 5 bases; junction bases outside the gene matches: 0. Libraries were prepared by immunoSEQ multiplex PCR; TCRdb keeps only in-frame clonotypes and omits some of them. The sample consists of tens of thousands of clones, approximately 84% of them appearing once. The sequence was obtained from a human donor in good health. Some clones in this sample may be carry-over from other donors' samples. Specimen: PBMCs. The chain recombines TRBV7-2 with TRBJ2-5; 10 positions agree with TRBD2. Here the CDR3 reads CASSFSGRETQYF. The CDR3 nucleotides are TGTGCCAGCAGCTTTAGCGGGAGGGAGACCCAGTACTTC.